What follows is one T cell receptor beta chain and its context. Its antigen remains undetermined. No per-base quality is available; no much larger clone lies one base away. This sample is part of a study of blood T cell repertoires in COVID-19 (dated by TCRdb to about 2020). Looking at the study overall: Samples from collaborators originated in the United States, Italy and Spain and spanned both the acute and convalescent phases of COVID-19. The prospective study material was composed of cDNA or gDNA derived from T cells, B-cell-depleted T cells, or PBMCs. The dataset comprised deeply sampled blood TCRbeta repertoires from subjects exposed to, actively infected with, or recovered from COVID-19. The repertoires were made available in a free public database intended to serve as a resource for research on the immune response to SARS-CoV-2. The samples were drawn from two sources: the first 160 participants of the ongoing ImmuneRACE study, and 950 to 1,500 subjects contributed by 6 global collaborators. Nearly every sample came with metadata listing a de-identified subject ID, COVID-19 status, age in years and sex. Where available, HLA class I and class II types were obtained from metadata supplied by the sample provider rather than from assay-based typing. Study-level results and caveats: Clinical and demographic metadata were provided uncurated, with the amount varying by source and participant.

The CDR3 numbers 16 residues from cysteine through phenylalanine. CDR3 DNA is the only sequence kept; it has 48 bases, read in frame from the first base. The V end gives up 4 bases and the J end 7 bases, leaving 11 bases in the junction not matched to a gene. TCRbeta CDR3 regions were amplified from genomic DNA by means of the immunoSEQ Assay, a bias-controlled multiplex PCR. The authors' analysis ran thus. Nucleated cell counts per sample were estimated from amplification of reference gene primers within the assay. To quantify the absolute abundance of each unique TCRbeta CDR3 rearrangement, sequence reads were collapsed and filtered. For each sample, productive Simpson clonality was calculated as the square root of Simpson's diversity index across productive rearrangements. What TCRdb holds here is the immuneACCESS table cut down to in-frame rearrangements. Part of the clones is not present; checked against another copy, under half of the missing clones reflect an unresolved V gene, and the others are unexplained. V and J calls and clone size follow that table, whereas D and trimming were derived from the DNA. Counted in this sample were approximately 60,000 clones; over 75% of them appeared once. In total, the top ten clones hold about 20% of the sample.

The collaborating institutions used their own protocols to collect whole blood in K2EDTA tubes. For TCRbeta analysis, collaborators shipped samples as frozen whole blood, isolated PBMCs, or DNA extracted from either of those sample types. Sequencing used peripheral blood. The sequence was collected from a man between 60 and 70 years old with acute or convalescent COVID-19. The V and J segments used are TRBV5-3 and TRBJ1-5; 10 central bases correspond to TRBD1. TRBV5-3 is designated an ORF whose function remains uncertain. Here the CDR3 is given as CARSATMTGGWQPQHF. Read as DNA, the sequence is TGTGCCAGAAGCGCAACTATGACAGGGGGCTGGCAGCCCCAGCATTTT.